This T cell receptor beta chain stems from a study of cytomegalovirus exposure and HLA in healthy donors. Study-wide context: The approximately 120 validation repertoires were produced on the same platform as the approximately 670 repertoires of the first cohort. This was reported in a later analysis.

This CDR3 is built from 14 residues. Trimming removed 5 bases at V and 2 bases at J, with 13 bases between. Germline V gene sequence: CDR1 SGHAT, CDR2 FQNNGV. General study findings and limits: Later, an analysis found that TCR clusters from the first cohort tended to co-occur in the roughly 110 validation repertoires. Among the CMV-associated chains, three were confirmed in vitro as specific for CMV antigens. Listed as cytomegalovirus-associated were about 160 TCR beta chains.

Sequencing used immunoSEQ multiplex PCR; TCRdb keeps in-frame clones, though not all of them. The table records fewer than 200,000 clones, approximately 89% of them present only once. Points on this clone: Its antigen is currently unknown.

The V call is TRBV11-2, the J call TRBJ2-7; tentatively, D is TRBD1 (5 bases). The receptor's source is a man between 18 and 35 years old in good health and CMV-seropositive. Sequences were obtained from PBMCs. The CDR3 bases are TGTGCCAGCAGCCTCGACAGAGACACCTACGAGCAGTACTTC. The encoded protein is CASSLDRDTYEQYF.